The 26 T cell receptor beta chains reported below all come from one sample, sequenced in a study of glioma-infiltrating T cells after dendritic cell vaccination. The protocol was immunoSEQ multiplex PCR, while the TCRdb copy is restricted to in-frame clones and leaves out a portion. Of about 50,000 clones in the sample, roughly 90% were seen once. Time point given: after dendritic cell vaccination, including at tumor progression/relapse. The material sequenced was blood, taken after dendritic cell vaccination. The receptors come from a human donor with glioblastoma.

The V gene is TRBV7-8, the J gene TRBJ2-4; 7 nucleotides agree with TRBD1. The V gene's germline CDR1 is SGHVS and CDR2 FQNEAQ. This CDR3 contains 14 residues. V trimming: 4 bases; J trimming: 9 bases; junction bases outside the gene matches: 9. CDR3 protein: CASSSRQGVSIQYF. CDR3 DNA: TGTGCCAGCAGCTCCCGACAGGGTGTGAGCATTCAGTACTTC.

The V gene is TRBV5-1, the J gene TRBJ2-7; D is unresolved. The germline CDR1 and CDR2 sequences are SGHRS and YFSETQ. The germline V and J ends were trimmed by 0 bases and 7 bases, with 11 bases remaining between them. This CDR3 is 13 amino acids long. In nucleotides, the CDR3 is TGCGCCAGCAGCTTGGTAGAAATGAGTGAGCAGTACTTC. Amino acid sequence: CASSLVEMSEQYF.

V usage is TRBV5-1 and J usage is TRBJ1-1; unclear D gene. CDR3 length: 14 residues. V was clipped by 4 bases and J by 4 bases, with 14 bases between them. Looked up from germline, CDR1 is SGHRS and CDR2 is YFSETQ. CDR3 in amino acids: CASSPVLRFTEAFF. The CDR3 nucleotides are TGCGCCAGCAGCCCGGTTCTGAGGTTCACTGAAGCTTTCTTT.

The CDR3 nucleotides are TGTGCCAGCTCGCAAACGACTAGCGGGAGGGGTACAGCGCAGTATTTT. Protein sequence: CASSQTTSGRGTAQYF. The J gene is TRBJ2-3, the V gene TRBV18, with 14 bases that match TRBD2. J gave up 10 bases and V 6 bases, and 12 bases lay outside the gene matches. The CDR3 consists of 16 residues. Germline V gives CDR1 KGHSH, CDR2 LQKENI.

The chain carries TRBV29-1 and TRBJ1-2; D is uncertain. The CDR3 has 10 amino acids. The ends were cut back, 6 bases at V and 4 bases at J, with 6 bases in the middle. The germline CDR1 and CDR2 sequences are SQVTM and ANQGSEA. The CDR3 reads CSVEGYGYTF. The CDR3 DNA sequence: TGCAGCGTCGAGGGCTATGGCTACACCTTC.

The V call is TRBV4-1, the J call TRBJ2-1, with 13 bases identical to TRBD2. J lost 4 bases, V lost 6 bases, and 6 bases had no gene match. The CDR3 length is 16 residues. The germline gives CDR1 MGHRA, CDR2 YSYEKL. As DNA, the CDR3 is TGCGCCAGCAGTTATCCGGGACTAGCGGGATACAATGAGCAGTTCTTC. It specifies CASSYPGLAGYNEQFF.

In DNA, the CDR3 is TGTGCCAGCAGTCGATACCCAGAAAACACTGAAGCTTTCTTT. It codes for CASSRYPENTEAFF. The chain combines TRBV7-9 with TRBJ1-1; D is undetermined. Per germline, CDR1 SEHNR and CDR2 FQNEAQ (reference sequence). The CDR3 runs to 14 residues. The ends were cut back, 6 bases at V and 2 bases at J, with 13 bases in the middle. The whole variable domain, remainder taken from reference TRBV7-9 and TRBJ1-1, is DTGVSQNPRHKITKRGQNVTFRCDPISEHNRLYWYRQTLGQGPEFLTYFQNEAQLEKSRLLSDRFSAERPKGSFSTLEIQRTEQGDSAMYLCASSRYPENTEAFFGQGTRLTVV.

The chain uses TRBV20-1 and TRBJ2-7; tentative D call: TRBD1 (5 bases). Germline assignment: CDR1 DFQATT and CDR2 SNEGSKA (reference sequence). The CDR3 length is 11 residues. Trimming removed 3 bases at V and 3 bases at J, with 6 bases between. CDR3 residues: CSASRDYEQYF. CDR3 in DNA: TGCAGTGCTAGCAGGGACTACGAGCAGTACTTC.

The chain links TRBV28 to TRBJ2-7; 8 bases are shared with TRBD1. Looked up from germline, CDR1 is MDHEN and CDR2 is SYDVKM. This CDR3 spans 15 amino acids. The V and J ends lost 1 base and 8 bases, in that order; junction bases with no gene match: 10. The DNA of the CDR3 is TGTGCCAGCAGTTTATTTGGGACAGGCGAAACCCAGCAGTACTTC. It codes for CASSLFGTGETQQYF.

This chain uses TRBV5-6 with TRBJ1-2, with 9 bases fitting TRBD1. The CDR3 is made up of 13 amino acids. Per the germline V gene, CDR1 is SGHDT and CDR2 is YYEEEE. V dropped 4 bases and J dropped 8; count of bases not matched to a gene: 6. CDR3 loop: CASSEGQGWGYTF. The CDR3 DNA reads TGTGCCAGCAGCGAGGGACAGGGTTGGGGCTACACCTTC. The full variable domain, completed using reference TRBV5-6 and TRBJ1-2, is DAGVTQSPTHLIKTRGQQVTLRCSPKSGHDTVSWYQQALGQGPQFIFQYYEEEERQRGNFPDRFSGHQFPNYSSELNVNALLLGDSALYLCASSEGQGWGYTFGSGTRLTVV.

The chain has TRBV27 and TRBJ1-5; the match to TRBD1 covers 8 bases. V gave up 11 bases and J gave up 3 bases; unmatched junction bases: 9. Looked up from germline, CDR1 is MNHEY and CDR2 is SMNVEV (reference sequence). CDR3 length: 14 residues. DNA for the CDR3: TGTGCCCTCGGGGGACAGGTCATCAATCAGCCCCAGCATTTT. Protein sequence: CALGGQVINQPQHF.

V gene TRBV19 combines with J gene TRBJ2-3; D is uncertain. CDR1 is LNHDA and CDR2 is SQIVND in the germline V gene (reference sequence). The V end was cut by 3 bases, the J end by 6 bases, with 7 bases between. This CDR3 is 12 amino acids long. CDR3 in amino acids: CASSIGLDTQYF. In nucleotides, the CDR3 is TGTGCCAGTAGTATCGGTCTGGATACGCAGTATTTT.

Written as DNA, the CDR3 is TGTGCCAGTAGTATGCAGGGGGGACTCAACTATGGCTACACCTTC. Amino acids: CASSMQGGLNYGYTF. V gene TRBV19 combines with J gene TRBJ1-2; 7 bases agree with TRBD1. This CDR3 is 15 amino acids long. V shed 3 bases and J 2 bases; nucleotides not matched to a gene: 6. Germline-derived CDR1 and CDR2 are LNHDA and SQIVND (reference sequence).

This chain links TRBV18 with TRBJ1-2; D possibly corresponds to TRBD1 (5 bases). V was trimmed by 7 bases and J by 4 bases, leaving 13 bases between them. Germline-derived CDR1 and CDR2 are KGHSH and LQKENI. CDR3 length: 13 residues. The CDR3 DNA reads as TGTGCCAGCTGCCCGACAGCGGGCTATGGCTACACCTTC. It yields the protein CASCPTAGYGYTF. Full variable domain (missing parts from reference TRBV18 and TRBJ1-2): NAGVMQNPRHLVRRRGQEARLRCSPMKGHSHVYWYRQLPEEGLKFMVYLQKENIIDESGMPKERFSAEFPKEGPSILRIQQVVRGDSAAYFCASCPTAGYGYTFGSGTRLTVV.

This rearrangement joins TRBV7-8 to TRBJ2-2, with 11 bases matching TRBD2. CDR3 length: 15 residues. The V gene end was trimmed by 4 bases and the J gene end by 4 bases; junction bases not matched to a gene: 2. Germline V lookup: CDR1 SGHVS, CDR2 FQNEAQ. The CDR3 bases are TGTGCCAGCAGCTCCGGGACTAGCGGCACCGGGGAGCTGTTTTTT. Protein: CASSSGTSGTGELFF.

The V and J genes are TRBV27 and TRBJ2-2, with TRBD2 matching over 12 bases. J was trimmed by 4 bases and V by 4 bases; bases with no gene match: 7. The CDR3 is made up of 17 amino acids. The germline V gene encodes CDR1 MNHEY and CDR2 SMNVEV (reference sequence). The CDR3 spells CASSWSSGRVSTGELFF. The CDR3 DNA follows: TGTGCCAGCAGTTGGTCTAGCGGGAGGGTGAGCACCGGGGAGCTGTTTTTT.

CDR3 protein: CASSLSLAGRTDTQYF. The CDR3 region has the DNA TGTGCCAGCAGCTTAAGTCTAGCGGGACGCACAGATACGCAGTATTTT. This chain connects TRBV7-3 to TRBJ2-3; 9 bases are a match to TRBD2. Germline V gives CDR1 SGHTA, CDR2 FQGTGA. Unmatched junction bases numbered 3, after V lost 1 base and J lost 1 base. This CDR3 spans 16 amino acids. Based on the CDR3 plus reference TRBV7-3 and TRBJ2-3, the full variable domain is GAGVSQTPSNKVTEKGKYVELRCDPISGHTALYWYRQSLGQGPEFLIYFQGTGAADDSGLPNDRFFAVRPEGSVSTLKIQRTERGDSAVYLCASSLSLAGRTDTQYFGPGTRLTVL.

This chain links TRBV19 with TRBJ1-5, with 7 bases identical to TRBD1. CDR1 and CDR2 (germline): LNHDA, SQIVND (reference sequence). This CDR3 spans 14 amino acids. The J segment lost 3 bases and the V segment lost 7 bases, leaving 6 bases of the junction unmatched. The CDR3 coding sequence is TGTGCCAGTAATGGACAGGAGAACAATCAGCCCCAGCATTTT. It encodes CASNGQENNQPQHF.

There are a few counts of this clone. V gene TRBV11-2 combines with J gene TRBJ1-1; D gene uncertain. Germline CDR1 reads SGHAT; CDR2 reads FQNNGV. This CDR3 is 17 amino acids long. Trimming left V 5 bases short and J 3 bases short, with 22 bases between. CDR3: CASSQVRPGPMDTEAFF. CDR3 nucleotide sequence: TGTGCCAGCAGCCAGGTCCGTCCAGGCCCTATGGACACTGAAGCTTTCTTT.

In DNA form, the CDR3 reads TGTGCCATCAGTGAGACCAATGGACAGGGAGGGGCCACTGAAGCTTTCTTT. Translation gives CAISETNGQGGATEAFF. This chain connects TRBV10-3 to TRBJ1-1; 8 bases are a match to TRBD1. The CDR3 runs 17 residues. CDR1 and CDR2 (germline): ENHRY, SYGVKD. With V trimmed by 2 bases and J by 4 bases, 12 bases remained unmatched.

This chain links TRBV5-6 with TRBJ1-5, with 8 bases identical to TRBD1. Germline V gene lookup returns CDR1 SGHDT and CDR2 YYEEEE. This CDR3 contains 15 residues. V was pared by 2 bases and J by 1 base, with 2 bases of the junction left unmatched. CDR3 nucleotide sequence: TGTGCCAGCAGCTTCAACAGGGGGAGCAATCAGCCCCAGCATTTT. Residues: CASSFNRGSNQPQHF.

This clone was seen a single time. The chain uses TRBV7-3 and TRBJ2-2; D is perhaps TRBD2 (6 bases). Germline V gives CDR1 SGHTA, CDR2 FQGTGA. Trimming left V 3 bases short and J 6 bases short, with 14 bases between. This CDR3 spans 15 amino acids. CDR3 amino acids: CASSLGPGVPGELFF. Here the CDR3 DNA reads TGTGCCAGCAGCTTGGGCCCGGGAGTTCCCGGGGAGCTGTTTTTT.

The genes are TRBV25-1 and TRBJ2-3; 10 nucleotides match TRBD1. The V gene end was trimmed by 6 bases and the J gene end by 3 bases; junction bases not matched to a gene: 6. Per the germline V gene, CDR1 is MGHDK and CDR2 is SYGVNS. The CDR3 extends over 15 amino acids. CDR3 DNA sequence: TGTGCCAGCAGCCCGGGGACAGGGGTTACAGATACGCAGTATTTT. It is translated as CASSPGTGVTDTQYF.

The J gene is TRBJ2-7, the V gene TRBV7-3; the D is unclear. The CDR3 runs to 13 residues. The V end lost 2 bases, the J end lost 2 bases, and 7 bases lay between the germline ends. CDR1 and CDR2 from the germline V gene are SGHTA and FQGTGA. Here the CDR3 reads CASSLGQPYEQYF. The CDR3 DNA reads as TGTGCCAGCAGCTTAGGGCAGCCCTACGAGCAGTACTTC.

V gene TRBV5-1 combines with J gene TRBJ2-3; D is perhaps TRBD2 (6 bases). The CDR3 covers 16 residues. V gave up 2 bases and J gave up 4 bases, with 17 bases separating them. Germline V gene sequence: CDR1 SGHRS, CDR2 YFSETQ. CDR3 sequence (DNA): TGCGCCAGCAGCTTAGGCGGAGGAGGGGCCCCAGATACGCAGTATTTT. Protein: CASSLGGGGAPDTQYF.

In this sample, this clone turned up once. The V gene is TRBV28, the J gene TRBJ2-7, with TRBD1 matching over 7 bases. CDR3 length: 13 amino acids. Germline V gene sequence: CDR1 MDHEN, CDR2 SYDVKM. Losses at the gene ends were 6 bases for V and 0 bases for J; bases not matched to a gene: 2. CDR3 sequence (DNA): TGTGCCAGCAGCGACAGGGCCTCCTACGAGCAGTACTTC. Protein product: CASSDRASYEQYF.